A single sample gave rise to the 20 T cell receptor beta chains below, sequenced in a study of post-analysis software for immune sequencing data. cDNA libraries for TCR beta contained unique molecular identifiers. TCRdb fed the PCR reads into MiXCR, producing one record per CDR3 protein. This table has roughly 800,000 distinct CDR3 sequences, less than 35% appearing once. Overall study results and limits: A few TRBV segments occurring more often in patients than controls included TRBV5-6, TRBV5-1 and TRBV20-1.

These receptors' antigens are unknown. Sequencing used blood. The receptors stem from a girl under 18 with multiple sclerosis.

Notes on this clonotype: A much larger clone differs by one base, so this may be a read error. The chain has TRBV12-3 or TRBV12-4 and TRBJ2-3; possibly TRBD1 or TRBD2 for D (5 bases each). The CDR3 totals 14 residues. This CDR3 is CASSRDPSPDTQDF. The CDR3 bases are TGTGCCAGCAGCCGGGACCCCAGTCCAGATACGCAGGATTTT.

The chain combines TRBV20-1 with TRBJ2-7, with D perhaps TRBD2 (5 bases). V was cut by 0 bases and J by 0 bases, with 15 bases left in between. CDR1 is DFQATT and CDR2 is SNEGSKA in the germline V gene (reference sequence). The length of the CDR3 is 16 residues. DNA for the CDR3: TGCAGTGCTAGAGATGATAGAGGGTTACGCTCCTACGAGCAGTACTTC. Protein: CSARDDRGLRSYEQYF.

This clonotype was counted a few times. The V and J genes are TRBV21-1 and TRBJ2-5; the listed D gene, TRBD1, was not tested against the DNA. TRBV21-1 is reported as a pseudogene. The CDR3 runs to 17 residues. For the CDR3, the DNA is TGTGCCAGCAGCTCGTCCCGGGACAGGGGTAGGCAAGAGACCCAGTACTTC. Its protein is CASSSSRDRGRQETQYF.

This clonotype has more than one count but fewer than ten. This chain connects TRBV12-3 or TRBV12-4 to TRBJ2-3, with D uncertain. Trimming left V 2 bases short and J 2 bases short, with 8 bases between. CDR3 length equals 14 residues. Written as DNA, the CDR3 is TGTGCCAGCAGTTTACTCGGGTTCACAGATACGCAGTATTTT. It translates to CASSLLGFTDTQYF.

The V and J genes are TRBV7-6 and TRBJ2-7, with 8 bases that match TRBD2. Germline CDR1 is SGHVS and CDR2 is FNYEAQ. CDR3 length: 16 residues. The V segment lost 6 bases and the J segment 1 base; nucleotides outside the gene matches: 11. CDR3 coding DNA: TGTGCCAGCAGTCAACGAGCGGGAGTATCGTCCTACGAGCAGTACTTC. Its translation is CASSQRAGVSSYEQYF.

At least ten counts were recorded for this clonotype. V gene TRBV5-1 combines with J gene TRBJ2-7, with 13 nucleotides matching TRBD2. The CDR3 spans 17 residues. CDR1 and CDR2 (germline): SGHRS, YFSETQ. V lost 4 bases to trimming and J lost 3 bases; unmatched junction nucleotides: 10. CDR3 loop: CASSEIGLAGANYEQYF. The CDR3 DNA is TGCGCCAGCAGCGAAATAGGACTAGCGGGAGCCAACTACGAGCAGTACTTC.

This clonotype turned up a few times. V gene TRBV12-3 or TRBV12-4 combines with J gene TRBJ2-5; tentative D call: TRBD2 (5 bases). The germline V and J ends were trimmed by 1 base and 5 bases, with 8 bases remaining between them. The length of the CDR3 is 13 residues. Here the CDR3 reads CASSLGAAETQYF. The CDR3 nucleotides are TGTGCCAGCAGTTTAGGAGCGGCTGAGACCCAGTACTTC.

The V gene is TRBV6-1, the J gene TRBJ2-6; TRBD1 matches 7 bases. Trimming removed 10 bases from V and 0 bases from J; junction bases left unmatched: 12. The CDR3 is made up of 17 amino acids. Germline CDR1 MNHNS, CDR2 SASEGT. The CDR3 sequence is CATSPGQSYSGANVLTF. The CDR3, as DNA: TGTGCCACCTCCCCGGGACAGAGTTACTCTGGGGCCAACGTCCTGACTTTC.

Only a few counts were recorded for this clonotype. The genes are TRBV20-1 and TRBJ2-5; D possibly corresponds to TRBD2 (5 bases). CDR1 and CDR2 (germline): DFQATT, SNEGSKA (reference sequence). The CDR3 contains 13 residues. Trimming removed 3 bases from V and 11 bases from J, with 19 bases in between. In DNA, the CDR3 is TGCAGTGCTAGGGAGCCCGGGATGGGTGAGCAGTACTTC. Encoded protein: CSAREPGMGEQYF.

This chain uses TRBV5-1 with TRBJ2-1, with TRBD2 identical over 11 bases. This CDR3 is 17 amino acids long. Germline V CDR1 and CDR2: SGHRS, YFSETQ. After removal of 4 bases from V and 7 bases from J, the junction contained 13 bases not matched to a gene. The CDR3 reads CASSPGVIAGGPNEQFF. DNA of the CDR3: TGCGCCAGCAGCCCTGGGGTTATAGCGGGAGGGCCGAATGAGCAGTTCTTC.

The chain has TRBV6-2 or TRBV6-3 and TRBJ2-5; no clear D. V lost 5 bases and J 2 bases, leaving 9 bases between the germline ends. The CDR3 contains 13 residues. The germline V gene encodes CDR1 MNHEY and CDR2 SVGEGT. The CDR3 nucleotides are TGTGCCAGCAGTGTTCTGTTACAAGAGACCCAGTACTTC. Its protein is CASSVLLQETQYF.

The rearrangement uses TRBV15 and TRBJ1-1, with a possible D match to TRBD1 (5 bases). The ends were cut back, 3 bases at V and 7 bases at J, with 18 bases in the middle. Germline V gives CDR1 LNHNV, CDR2 YYDKDF (reference sequence). This CDR3 comprises 15 residues. CDR3 DNA sequence: TGTGCCACCAGCAGTCGGGGGTGGGGGATCGATGAAGCTTTCTTT. Amino acid sequence: CATSSRGWGIDEAFF.

This clonotype was picked up a small number of times. This rearrangement joins TRBV7-9 to TRBJ2-3, with 7 positions matching TRBD1. CDR1 is SEHNR and CDR2 is FQNEAQ in the germline V gene (reference sequence). CDR3 size: 15 residues. V was clipped by 4 bases and J by 0 bases; unmatched bases: 4. The chain's CDR3 is CASSWGQRSTDTQYF. CDR3 sequence (DNA): TGTGCCAGCAGCTGGGGACAGCGCAGCACAGATACGCAGTATTTT.

The gene calls are TRBV2 and TRBJ2-1; D is perhaps TRBD1 or TRBD2 (7 bases each). Trimming shortened V by 8 bases and J by 4 bases, and 15 bases separated the two germline ends. Germline assignment: CDR1 SNHLY and CDR2 FYNNEI. This CDR3 has 14 residues. The CDR3 nucleotides read TGTGCCAGCGGCCAGGGGGGAGGGTACAATGAGCAGTTCTTC. Encoded protein: CASGQGGGYNEQFF.

This chain links TRBV4-3 with TRBJ1-1, with D hard to call. The CDR3 covers 13 residues. V was trimmed by 0 bases and J by 2 bases, leaving 4 bases between them. Germline-derived CDR1 and CDR2 are LGHNA and YSLEER. The CDR3 loop reads CASSQDPNTEAFF. The CDR3 DNA reads as TGCGCCAGCAGCCAAGATCCAAACACTGAAGCTTTCTTT.

The gene calls are TRBV7-2 and TRBJ2-5, with a tentative D call TRBD2 (6 bases). Germline CDR1 and CDR2: SGHTA and FQGNSA. The length of the CDR3 is 16 residues. V shed 5 bases and J shed 11 bases, with 27 bases lying between them. The CDR3 nucleotides are TGTGCCAGCAGCGCACTCGGGACCTCAGGATGGGAGGCTCAGTACTTC. It specifies CASSALGTSGWEAQYF. The full variable domain, with the rest looked up from reference TRBV7-2 and TRBJ2-5, is GAGVSQSPSNKVTEKGKDVELRCDPISGHTALYWYRQSLGQGLEFLIYFQGNSAPDKSGLPSDRFSAERTGGSVSTLTIQRTQQEDSAVYLCASSALGTSGWEAQYFGPGTRLLVL.

This clonotype was counted only a few times. J is TRBJ2-5 and V is TRBV28, with no clear D. Germline V gene sequence: CDR1 MDHEN, CDR2 SYDVKM. The CDR3 extends over 14 amino acids. Trimming took off 6 bases at V and 5 bases at J, with 16 bases between the two ends. CDR3 sequence (DNA): TGTGCCAGCAGGGAAGACGGGTCGAAGGAGACCCAGTACTTC. It translates to CASREDGSKETQYF.

This clonotype turned up a few times. V and J are TRBV27 and TRBJ1-2; TRBD1 is a possible D gene (5 bases). CDR1 is MNHEY and CDR2 is SMNVEV in the germline V gene (reference sequence). The CDR3 consists of 15 residues. With 0 bases removed from V and 4 bases from J, the gap between germline ends came to 12 bases. The CDR3 is CASSLSGGAIYGYTF. The CDR3 bases are TGTGCCAGCAGTTTATCGGGGGGAGCAATCTATGGCTACACCTTC.

This clonotype was seen more than once but under ten times. The rearrangement joins TRBV20-1 to TRBJ2-3; 10 positions match TRBD1. The trim removed 4 bases at V and 1 base at J, leaving 5 bases unmatched. This CDR3 contains 15 residues. Germline CDR1 DFQATT, CDR2 SNEGSKA (reference sequence). The CDR3 nucleotides are TGCAGTGCTAACGAAGGGACAGGGGGCACAGATACGCAGTATTTT. This encodes CSANEGTGGTDTQYF.

This clonotype was seen a handful of times. The gene calls are TRBV14 and TRBJ1-2; no clear D. V was trimmed by 0 bases and J by 6 bases, leaving 14 bases between them. CDR1 is SGHDN, CDR2 FVKESK, per germline. This CDR3 has 15 amino acids. CDR3 in DNA: TGTGCCAGCAGCCAAGAAAACCGCGGAGGCCATGGCTACACCTTC. Translation: CASSQENRGGHGYTF.